Detailed here is one T cell receptor beta chain. Its target is unknown. TCRdb's table, derived via immunoSEQ multiplex PCR, lists solely in-frame clones and lacks some. The sample records roughly 150,000 clones, about nine tenths being singletons. These data belong to a study of T cell responses to AZD1222 COVID-19 vaccine. Study results and limitations: Vaccine-associated CD4 TCRs ranged over spike, dominating at 160-218 and 743-854.

Germline loops: CDR1 KGHSH, CDR2 LQKENI. The J segment lost 8 bases and the V segment lost 4 bases, leaving 10 bases of the junction unmatched. The CDR3 covers 15 residues. This receptor was identified in an adult in good health. The chain employs TRBV18 and TRBJ1-2; 10 nucleotides match TRBD1. Sequenced material: peripheral blood, taken on day 0 of AZD1222 vaccination. The CDR3 DNA reads TGTGCCAGCTCACTTAGAGAGACAGGGGGCGAAGGCTACACCTTC. Amino acids: CASSLRETGGEGYTF.